The source of this T cell receptor (beta chain) is a study of blood T cell repertoires in COVID-19. Turning to the study itself: Spain, Italy and the United States supplied samples that represented acute and convalescent COVID-19. The analysed material was cDNA or gDNA that came from T cells, B-cell-depleted T cells, or PBMCs.

There are 13 residues in the CDR3. Between the trimmed V and J ends, which lost 6 bases and 6 bases, there was a span of 14 bases. CDR1 and CDR2 from the germline V gene are LNHDA and SQIVND (reference sequence). Original data processing: Amplification of reference gene primers was used by the study to estimate nucleated cell counts. The data were produced by immunoSEQ multiplex PCR, yet TCRdb's version contains in-frame clones alone and is incomplete. The V and J calls and clone size are taken from that table; D and trimming were inferred from the DNA. In the table there are tens of thousands of clones, 85% of which are singletons. This clone was recorded a few times.

Sample: peripheral blood. This TCR derives from a man older than 75 with active COVID-19. V and J are TRBV19 and TRBJ1-2; perhaps TRBD1 as D (6 bases). In nucleotides, the CDR3 is TGTGCCAGTAGGCCACCAGGGGTACATGGCTACACCTTC. Protein: CASRPPGVHGYTF.